Shown below are 8 T cell receptor beta chains from a single sample sequenced in a study of T-cell reconstitution after alpha-beta-depleted transplantation in children. A TCRbeta library incorporating unique molecular identifiers was prepared. TCRdb redid the calling of the PCR reads with MiXCR, one entry per CDR3 protein. Among some 600,000 distinct CDR3 sequences listed, 10% to 15% were seen once. The source was PBMCs, mostly from graft donor cells, collected 360 days after TCRalphabeta/CD19-depleted stem cell transplant. These receptors all come from a male patient under 18 who had a stem cell transplant for acute myeloid leukemia, so the T cells may come from the graft donor.

Comment on this clonotype: A much larger clone differs from this one at a single base, so this may be a read error. V is TRBV12-3 or TRBV12-4 and J is TRBJ2-3; the match to TRBD1 covers 9 bases. Germline trimming cut 5 bases from V and 2 bases from J; bases unmatched to any gene: 2. This CDR3 contains 14 residues. CDR3 in amino acids: CASSGTGNTDTQYF. The CDR3 region has the DNA TGTGCCAGCAGTGGGACAGGGAACACAGATACGCAGTATTTT.

The chain employs TRBV20-1 and TRBJ2-3; D unclear. This CDR3 contains 15 residues. CDR1 is DFQATT and CDR2 is SNEGSKA in the germline V gene (reference sequence). V was pared by 7 bases and J by 0 bases, with 17 bases between. The CDR3 nucleotides are TGCAGTGTCAGAGCCGAACAGAAAAGCACAGATACGCAGTATTTT. Translation: CSVRAEQKSTDTQYF.

This clonotype has at least ten counts. The J gene is TRBJ2-7, the V gene TRBV21-1; TRBD1 is the table's D call and was not checked against the DNA. TRBV21-1 is classified as a pseudogene. The CDR3 spans 15 residues. In DNA form, the CDR3 reads TGTGCCAGCAGCAAAGGTGAAGGGGGCGGATACGAGCAGTACTTC. Translating gives CASSKGEGGGYEQYF.

This clonotype was seen only a few times. The chain employs TRBV5-5 and TRBJ2-7; TRBD1 matches 10 bases. Germline-derived CDR1 and CDR2 are SGHKS and YYEKEE (reference sequence). V lost 0 bases to trimming and J lost 3 bases; unmatched junction nucleotides: 6. The CDR3 consists of 16 residues. The DNA for the CDR3 is TGTGCCAGCAGCTTGGATGGACAGGGGGGATACTACGAGCAGTACTTC. It is translated as CASSLDGQGGYYEQYF.

The J gene is TRBJ2-7, the V gene TRBV7-6, with TRBD2 as a possible D gene (6 bases). The CDR3 sequence is 14 residues long. Germline V gene lookup returns CDR1 SGHVS and CDR2 FNYEAQ. Trimming removed 2 bases from V and 5 bases from J, with 13 bases in between. CDR3 protein: CASSLRRASDEQYF. The CDR3 region has the DNA TGTGCCAGCAGCTTAAGGAGGGCCTCGGACGAGCAGTACTTC.

The chain uses TRBV4-2 and TRBJ2-3; a weak D match, TRBD2 (6 bases). This CDR3 comprises 14 residues. V lost 0 bases and J 3 bases, leaving 7 bases between the germline ends. Germline V CDR1 and CDR2: LGHNA, YNFKEQ. CDR3 sequence: CASSQEGGTDTQYF. The CDR3 coding sequence is TGTGCCAGCAGCCAAGAGGGGGGAACAGATACGCAGTATTTT.

The chain is built from TRBV6-1 and TRBJ1-4; D may be TRBD1 (6 bases). The CDR3 loop spans 14 amino acids. Germline CDR1 and CDR2: MNHNS and SASEGT. V lost 8 bases and J lost 8, with 18 bases in between. This CDR3 is CASQGSSKMEKLFF. CDR3 DNA: TGTGCCAGCCAGGGGAGTTCCAAGATGGAAAAACTGTTTTTT.

The V and J genes are TRBV28 and TRBJ2-3; D may correspond to TRBD1 or TRBD2 (5 bases each). With 5 bases removed from V and 1 base from J, the gap between germline ends came to 19 bases. There are 17 residues in the CDR3. The germline V gene has CDR1 MDHEN and CDR2 SYDVKM. The CDR3 region has the DNA TGTGCCAGCAGTCCCCCGGGGCCGAGGGACCGCACAGATACGCAGTATTTT. It yields the protein CASSPPGPRDRTDTQYF. Using reference TRBV28 and TRBJ2-3 for the parts outside the CDR3, the full variable domain is DVKVTQSSRYLVKRTGEKVFLECVQDMDHENMFWYRQDPGLGLRLIYFSYDVKMKEKGDIPEGYSVSREKKERFSLILESASTNQTSMYLCASSPPGPRDRTDTQYFGPGTRLTVL.